This T cell receptor beta chain was captured by sequencing in a study of regulatory T cells in long-lasting Graves disease. Arm-PCR with iRepertoire HTBI primers amplified the CDR3 regions for these TCR beta libraries. MiXCR, run by TCRdb on the multiplex PCR reads, gives a single entry per CDR3 protein. The sample holds about 200,000 distinct CDR3 sequences, around 19% seen once. CDR1 SNHLY and CDR2 FYNNEI come from the germline V gene. CDR3 size: 12 residues. V gave up 10 bases and J gave up 7 bases, with 15 bases separating them. The time point is: newly diagnosed GD, antithyroid drugs for less than 3 months. RNA extracted from PBMCs served as the sequencing template. This clonotype was detected ten times or more.

The V and J genes are TRBV2 and TRBJ2-3; D remains unclear. This receptor was identified in a female donor with Graves disease. The starting material was peripheral blood mononuclear cells (PBMCs), obtained at new diagnosis, from a patient treated with antithyroid drugs. CDR3 residues: CATKLGLHTQYF. The CDR3, as DNA: TGTGCCACCAAACTTGGGCTACATACGCAGTATTTT.